This T cell receptor (beta chain) came from a study of T-cell reconstitution after alpha-beta-depleted transplantation in children. The CDR3 totals 14 residues. Per germline, CDR1 MNHEY and CDR2 SVGAGI. V lost 0 bases to trimming and J lost 1 base, with 6 bases between them. The TCRbeta library was prepared with unique molecular identifiers. Via MiXCR, TCRdb re-called the PCR reads, giving one row per CDR3 protein. The table has 250,000 to 300,000 distinct CDR3 sequences, 9.9% seen once. This chain joins TRBV6-5 and TRBJ2-5; no clear D gene. Sequenced material: PBMCs from the stem cell graft donor, taken from the stem cell graft. The clonotype originates from a human donor who donated a stem cell graft to a child with SCID. The CDR3 DNA reads TGTGCCAGCAGTTACTCGTACAGCCAAGAGACCCAGTACTTC. Translation: CASSYSYSQETQYF.